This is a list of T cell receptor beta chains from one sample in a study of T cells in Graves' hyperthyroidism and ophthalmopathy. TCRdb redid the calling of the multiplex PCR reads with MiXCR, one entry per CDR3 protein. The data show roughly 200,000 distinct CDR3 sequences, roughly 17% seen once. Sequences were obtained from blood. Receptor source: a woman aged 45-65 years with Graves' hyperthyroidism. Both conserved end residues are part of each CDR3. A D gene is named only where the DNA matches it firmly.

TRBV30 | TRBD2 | CAWRTRTSGETQYF
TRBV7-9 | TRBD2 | CASSLDEGLAGVAKSYEQYF
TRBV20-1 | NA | CSANNPNDGGNQPQHF
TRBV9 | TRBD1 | CASSVGGQGPYNEQFF
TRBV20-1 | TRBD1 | CSARRGTGRNEKLFF
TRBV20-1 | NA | CSARSRVSYNEQFF
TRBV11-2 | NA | CASIPIGRNTEAFF
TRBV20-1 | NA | CSASSTDTQYF
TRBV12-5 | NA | CASGLAGPPRDKKETQYF
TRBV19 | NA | CASSIYRNTGELFF
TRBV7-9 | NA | CASSYGQIYEQYF
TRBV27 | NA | CATSDTSRGTGELFF
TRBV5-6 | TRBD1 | CASSLWTGTGGNEQFF
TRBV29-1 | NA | CSVGEPVGAWGSQYEQYF
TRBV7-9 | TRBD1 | CASSLSARGREQYF